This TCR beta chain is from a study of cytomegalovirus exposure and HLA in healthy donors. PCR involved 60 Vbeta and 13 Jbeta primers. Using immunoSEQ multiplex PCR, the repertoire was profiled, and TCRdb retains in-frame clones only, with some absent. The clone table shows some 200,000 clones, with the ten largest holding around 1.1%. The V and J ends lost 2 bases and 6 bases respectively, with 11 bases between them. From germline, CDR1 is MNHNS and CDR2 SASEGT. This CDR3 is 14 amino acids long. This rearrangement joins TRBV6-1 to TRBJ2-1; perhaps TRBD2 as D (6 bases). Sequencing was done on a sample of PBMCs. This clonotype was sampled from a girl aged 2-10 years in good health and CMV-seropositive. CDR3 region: CASSEWGTPNEQFF. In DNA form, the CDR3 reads TGTGCCAGCAGTGAATGGGGGACTCCCAATGAGCAGTTCTTC.